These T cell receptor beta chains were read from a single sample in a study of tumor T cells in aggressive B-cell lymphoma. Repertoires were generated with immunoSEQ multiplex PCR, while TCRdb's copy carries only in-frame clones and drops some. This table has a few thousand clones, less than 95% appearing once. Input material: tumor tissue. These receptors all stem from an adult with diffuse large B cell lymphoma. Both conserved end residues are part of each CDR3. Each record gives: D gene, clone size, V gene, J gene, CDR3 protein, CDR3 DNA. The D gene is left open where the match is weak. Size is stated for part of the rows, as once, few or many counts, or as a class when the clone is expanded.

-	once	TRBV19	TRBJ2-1	CASRSSGDNEQFF	TGTGCCAGTAGGTCGTCGGGGGACAATGAGCAGTTCTTC
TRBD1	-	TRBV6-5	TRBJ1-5	CASSWTGGQPQHF	TGTGCCAGCAGTTGGACAGGGGGACAGCCCCAGCATTTT
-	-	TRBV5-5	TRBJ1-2	CASSHPSVAGGYTF	TGTGCCAGCAGCCACCCCAGCGTAGCTGGTGGCTACACCTTC
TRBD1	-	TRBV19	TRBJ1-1	CASNLQGLNTEAFF	TGTGCCAGTAACCTACAGGGGCTGAACACTGAAGCTTTCTTT
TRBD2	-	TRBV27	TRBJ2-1	CASSSPASGTNEQFF	TGTGCCAGCAGTTCCCCCGCTAGCGGGACGAATGAGCAGTTCTTC
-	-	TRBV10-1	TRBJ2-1	CASSASADNEQFF	TGCGCCAGCAGTGCTAGCGCGGACAATGAGCAGTTCTTC
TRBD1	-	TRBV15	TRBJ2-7	CATSRGQGSYEQYF	TGTGCCACCAGCAGAGGACAGGGTTCCTACGAGCAGTACTTC
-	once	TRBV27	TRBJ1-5	CASSLVYGQDYNQPQHF	TGTGCCAGCAGTTTAGTTTACGGGCAGGACTACAATCAGCCCCAGCATTTT
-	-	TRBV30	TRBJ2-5	CAWSGQLQETQYF	TGTGCCTGGAGTGGACAGTTGCAAGAGACCCAGTACTTC
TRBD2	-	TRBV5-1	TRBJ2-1	CASSSRTSGRLYNEQFF	TGCGCCAGCAGCTCACGGACTAGCGGGAGACTCTACAATGAGCAGTTCTTC
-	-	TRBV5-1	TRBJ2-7	CASSPMEQGREQYF	TGCGCCAGCAGCCCCATGGAGCAGGGAAGGGAGCAGTACTTC
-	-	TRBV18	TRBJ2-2	CASSPSTGELFF	TGTGCCAGCTCACCCAGCACCGGGGAGCTGTTTTTT
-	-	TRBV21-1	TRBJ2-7	CASSKRSSGQGTYKQYF	TGTGCCAGCAGCAAACGCTCTTCGGGACAGGGGACCTACAAGCAGTACTTC
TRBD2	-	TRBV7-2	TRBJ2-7	CASSLEAPGLAGSKQYF	TGTGCCAGCAGCTTAGAAGCCCCGGGACTAGCGGGATCTAAGCAGTACTTC
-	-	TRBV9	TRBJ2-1	CASSVVVGDSLGVGIENEQFF	TGTGCCAGCAGCGTAGTTGTAGGGGATAGCTTAGGGGTGGGAATTGAAAATGAGCAGTTCTTC
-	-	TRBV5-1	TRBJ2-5	CASSWTAAQETQYF	TGCGCCAGCAGCTGGACTGCGGCCCAAGAGACCCAGTACTTC
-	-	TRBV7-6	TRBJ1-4	CASSLAGAGEKLFF	TGTGCCAGCAGCTTAGCAGGGGCAGGAGAAAAACTGTTTTTT
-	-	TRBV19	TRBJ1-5	CASSGAAQPQHF	TGTGCCAGTAGTGGAGCAGCCCAGCCCCAGCATTTT
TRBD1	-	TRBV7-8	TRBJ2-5	CASSLRDRAPGETQYF	TGTGCCAGCAGCTTACGGGACAGAGCCCCGGGTGAGACCCAGTACTTC
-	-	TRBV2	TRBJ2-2	CASRAGSLGTGELFF	TGTGCCAGCAGAGCCGGGTCCCTTGGAACCGGGGAGCTGTTTTTT
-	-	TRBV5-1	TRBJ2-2	CASRLGGLTGELFF	TGCGCCAGCAGATTGGGAGGACTCACCGGGGAGCTGTTTTTT
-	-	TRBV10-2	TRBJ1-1	CASSEDLFAEAFF	TGCGCCAGCAGTGAAGACTTGTTCGCTGAAGCTTTCTTT
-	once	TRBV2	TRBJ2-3	CASSPLAARTDTQYF	TGTGCCAGCAGTCCATTAGCGGCCCGCACAGATACGCAGTATTTT
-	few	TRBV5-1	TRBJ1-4	CASSLGQTTNEKLFF	TGCGCCAGCAGCTTGGGACAGACAACTAATGAAAAACTGTTTTTT
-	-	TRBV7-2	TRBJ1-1	CASSLASQGSTEAFF	TGTGCCAGCAGCTTAGCGAGTCAGGGGAGCACTGAAGCTTTCTTC
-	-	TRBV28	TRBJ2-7	CASSSSGAASYEQYF	TGTGCCAGCAGCTCTTCTGGGGCGGCCTCCTACGAGCAGTACTTC
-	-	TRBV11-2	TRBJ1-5	CASSSEPGQPQHF	TGTGCCAGCAGCTCGGAACCAGGGCAGCCCCAGCATTTT
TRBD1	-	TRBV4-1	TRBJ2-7	CASSQELTGRYEQYF	TGCGCCAGCAGCCAAGAATTGACAGGGCGATACGAGCAGTACTTC
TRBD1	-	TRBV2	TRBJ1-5	CASSDPGQGPNQPQHF	TGTGCCAGCAGTGACCCGGGACAGGGTCCCAATCAGCCCCAGCATTTT
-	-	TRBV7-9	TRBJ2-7	CASSQDPGDEQYF	TGTGCCAGCAGCCAGGACCCGGGGGACGAGCAGTACTTC
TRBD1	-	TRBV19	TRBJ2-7	CASSSVDRGYYKQYF	TGTGCCAGTAGTTCCGTGGACAGGGGGTACTACAAGCAGTACTTC
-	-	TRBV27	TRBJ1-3	CASSFRSGNTIYF	TGTGCCAGCAGTTTTCGGTCTGGAAACACCATATATTTT
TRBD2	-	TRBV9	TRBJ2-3	CASSAPSGRALRSTDTQYF	TGTGCCAGCAGCGCCCCTAGCGGGAGGGCTTTAAGGAGCACAGATACGCAGTATTTT
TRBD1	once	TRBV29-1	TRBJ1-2	CSVVTGGNYGYTF	TGCAGCGTTGTGACAGGGGGGAACTATGGCTACACCTTC
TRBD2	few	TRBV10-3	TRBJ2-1	CAISESGAGGPNEQFF	TGTGCCATCAGTGAGTCGGGGGCGGGAGGGCCGAATGAGCAGTTCTTC
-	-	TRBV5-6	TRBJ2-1	CASSLATSSYNEQFF	TGTGCCAGCAGCTTGGCCACGAGCTCCTACAATGAGCAGTTCTTC
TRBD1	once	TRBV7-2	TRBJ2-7	CASSLRQGSHEQYF	TGTGCCAGCAGCTTGCGACAGGGGTCCCACGAGCAGTACTTC
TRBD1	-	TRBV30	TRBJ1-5	CAWSVGTGNQPQHF	TGTGCCTGGAGTGTCGGGACAGGGAATCAGCCCCAGCATTTT